This T cell receptor (beta chain) appears in the sequencing data of a study of blood T cell repertoires in COVID-19. At the level of the study: Acute and convalescent COVID-19 samples came from the United States, Italy and Spain.

Germline V lookup: CDR1 LNHDA, CDR2 SQIVND (reference sequence). The trim removed 7 bases at V and 0 bases at J, leaving 6 bases unmatched. The CDR3 sequence is 16 residues long. Produced via immunoSEQ multiplex PCR; TCRdb's table is partial and in-frame only. This sample has hundreds of thousands of clones, with 82% found just once. Specimen: peripheral blood. This clonotype originated in a woman of 80 years or more with acute or convalescent COVID-19. The chain is built from TRBV19 and TRBJ2-6; TRBD1 matches 7 bases. The CDR3 here is CASKTGASSGANVLTF. The CDR3 DNA sequence: TGTGCCAGTAAAACAGGGGCTAGCTCTGGGGCCAACGTCCTGACTTTC.